The clone carrying this T cell receptor (beta chain) was detected a few times. What it binds is unknown. MiXCR, run by TCRdb on the 5' RACE reads, gives a single entry per CDR3 protein. The data hold more than 80,000 distinct CDR3 sequences, with over 10% observed a single time. The CDR3 runs to 14 residues. Germline CDR1 SGHRS, CDR2 YFSETQ. V lost 6 bases and J 8 bases, leaving 20 bases between the germline ends. This sample was taken from a study of T-cell memory formation after mild COVID-19. Study at large: Most TCR clusters belonged to a single donor. Study-level points and caveats: Pre-infection memory carried some responding clones, suggesting that cross-reactive memory joined. Shrinking CD4+ clones resided mostly in CM and EM, and CD8+ ones in EMRA. Later expanders leaned toward CD4+, whereas clones contracting from day 15 to 85 were balanced CD4/CD8.

The sequence was collected from an adult woman who had mild COVID-19 (a few samples of this study predate the infection). Cell type and time point are not known. The V gene is TRBV5-1, the J gene TRBJ1-2; tentative D call: TRBD1 (5 bases). The source material was PBMCs or a T cell subset sorted from them (not recorded which). The CDR3 region is CASTTDLRGRGYTF. CDR3 sequence (DNA): TGCGCCAGCACTACTGACCTAAGGGGTCGAGGCTACACCTTC.